Presented here are 10 T cell receptor beta chains from one specimen sequenced in a study of cytomegalovirus exposure and HLA in healthy donors. The study ran its PCR with 60 Vbeta and 13 Jbeta primers. The assay was immunoSEQ multiplex PCR, and TCRdb's table has in-frame clones only and misses some. Seen here are around 110,000 clones, about four fifths observed once, and the top ten hold 1.6%. Sequenced sample: PBMCs. These TCRs come from a woman between 18 and 29 years old in good health and CMV-seronegative.

The V call is TRBV4-1, the J call TRBJ2-4; perhaps TRBD1 as D (6 bases). The CDR3 loop spans 15 amino acids. Trimming left V 0 bases short and J 4 bases short, with 10 bases between. CDR1 is MGHRA and CDR2 is YSYEKL in the germline V gene. CDR3 sequence (DNA): TGCGCCAGCAGCCAAGACTACAGGGAAAAAAACATTCAGTACTTC. Translated: CASSQDYREKNIQYF.

Comments on this clone: The sample carries other DNA sequences with the same CDR3. V usage is TRBV7-8 and J usage is TRBJ2-7; TRBD1 matches 10 bases. V shed 1 base and J 3 bases; nucleotides not matched to a gene: 0. The germline V gene has CDR1 SGHVS and CDR2 FQNEAQ. This CDR3 region has 14 residues. CDR3 DNA sequence: TGTGCCAGCAGCTTAGGGGACAGGGGCTACGAGCAGTACTTC. This encodes CASSLGDRGYEQYF.

The chain links TRBV30 to TRBJ1-5; maybe TRBD1 (6 bases). The CDR3 has 17 amino acids. V lost 0 bases and J lost 3, with 18 bases in between. Germline CDR1 and CDR2: GTSNPN and SVGIG (reference sequence). The CDR3: CAWSVRPTGSNNQPQHF. Written as DNA, the CDR3 is TGTGCCTGGAGTGTACGTCCCACAGGGAGTAACAATCAGCCCCAGCATTTT.

V is TRBV2 and J is TRBJ1-5, with D unresolved. The CDR3 loop spans 15 amino acids. Germline values: CDR1 SNHLY, CDR2 FYNNEI. V was cut by 2 bases and J by 2 bases, with 10 bases left in between. CDR3 in amino acids: CASSEREVGNQPQHF. CDR3 nucleotide sequence: TGTGCCAGCAGTGAAAGGGAGGTTGGCAATCAGCCCCAGCATTTT.

The chain combines TRBV27 with TRBJ2-5, with 8 positions matching TRBD1. V dropped 5 bases and J dropped 5; count of bases not matched to a gene: 10. Per germline, CDR1 MNHEY and CDR2 SMNVEV (reference sequence). The CDR3 consists of 15 residues. In nucleotides, the CDR3 is TGTGCCAGCAGTCGGGGCAGGGGGCTGGGGGAGACCCAGTACTTC. It specifies CASSRGRGLGETQYF.

This rearrangement joins TRBV13 to TRBJ2-3; the match to TRBD2 covers 10 bases. Germline assignment: CDR1 PRHDT and CDR2 FYEKMQ (reference sequence). The CDR3 has 17 amino acids. V was clipped by 1 base and J by 2 bases; unmatched bases: 6. The CDR3 reads CASSLAASGGDTDTQYF. The CDR3 DNA is TGTGCCAGCAGCTTAGCCGCAAGCGGGGGGGACACAGATACGCAGTATTTT.

V gene TRBV5-1 combines with J gene TRBJ1-2; tentatively, D is TRBD1 (5 bases). Trimming stripped 1 base from V and 4 bases from J, with 14 bases between. CDR1 is SGHRS, CDR2 YFSETQ, per germline. There are 15 residues in the CDR3. The CDR3 loop reads CASSLQGEAIYGYTF. CDR3 DNA sequence: TGCGCCAGCAGCTTGCAAGGGGAGGCGATCTATGGCTACACCTTC.

This clone was seen once. The chain combines TRBV6-1 with TRBJ1-6; no definite D call. The CDR3 runs 14 residues. Between the trimmed V and J ends, which lost 4 bases and 8 bases, there was a span of 12 bases. Germline V gene lookup returns CDR1 MNHNS and CDR2 SASEGT. The CDR3 region is CASSVLRMDSPLHF. CDR3 bases: TGTGCCAGCAGTGTCCTTAGAATGGATTCACCCCTCCACTTT.

The chain links TRBV13 to TRBJ2-7, with TRBD2 as a possible D gene (5 bases). Trimming shortened V by 2 bases and J by 3 bases, and 8 bases separated the two germline ends. This CDR3 has 13 amino acids. Germline CDR1 and CDR2: PRHDT and FYEKMQ (reference sequence). The CDR3 coding sequence is TGTGCCAGCAGCTTACGGACTGACTACGAGCAGTACTTC. This gives the protein CASSLRTDYEQYF. The full variable domain, its missing parts supplied by reference TRBV13 and TRBJ2-7, is AAGVIQSPRHLIKEKRETATLKCYPIPRHDTVYWYQQGPGQDPQFLISFYEKMQSDKGSIPDRFSAQQFSDYHSELNMSSLELGDSALYFCASSLRTDYEQYFGPGTRLTVT.

The V and J genes are TRBV5-1 and TRBJ1-1; D gene uncertain. From germline, CDR1 is SGHRS and CDR2 YFSETQ. V lost 0 bases to trimming and J lost 2 bases, with 5 bases between them. The CDR3 loop spans 13 amino acids. The CDR3 protein is CASSLAPNTEAFF. DNA for the CDR3: TGCGCCAGCAGCTTGGCCCCTAACACTGAAGCTTTCTTT. The full variable domain, rest sourced from reference TRBV5-1 and TRBJ1-1, is KAGVTQTPRYLIKTRGQQVTLSCSPISGHRSVSWYQQTPGQGLQFLFEYFSETQRNKGNFPGRFSGRQFSNSRSEMNVSTLELGDSALYLCASSLAPNTEAFFGQGTRLTVV.